This section outlines one T cell receptor beta chain sequence together with its context. No antigen is known for it. CDR3 size: 17 residues. Trimming cost V 6 bases and J 6 bases, with 24 bases left between them. These data come from a study of T cell repertoires in cytomegalovirus infection. Study-level findings and limits: Identification of carriers of CMV plus the relevant HLA was performed using cumulative public TCR beta family frequency.

TCRdb re-derived calls from the reads in MiXCR, one entry per CDR3 protein. The table lists a few hundred thousand distinct CDR3 sequences, roughly 29% of them singletons, with roughly 13% in the top ten. The material sequenced was PBMCs. The TCR sequence derives from a human donor in good health (CMV status not recorded). Some clones in this sample may be carry-over from other donors' samples. The chain has TRBV12-3 or TRBV12-4 and TRBJ2-1; perhaps TRBD2 as D (7 bases). The chain's CDR3 is CASRTLRGAEESNEQFF. The CDR3 nucleotides are TGTGCCAGCAGAACCCTCCGGGGGGCGGAGGAGAGCAATGAGCAGTTCTTC.